The 2 T cell receptor beta chains below were found in one sample sequenced in a study of beta chain features in type 1 diabetes. All of the isolated RNA was reverse transcribed, so expressed TCRB transcripts were sequenced. Sequencing used immunoSEQ multiplex PCR; TCRdb keeps in-frame clones, though not all of them. The sample has more than 130,000 clones; about 7% are singletons. Sequenced sample: central memory CD4+ T cells from blood. All receptors derive from a woman in her twenties or thirties in good health.

This clone was picked up a small number of times. This chain joins TRBV14 and TRBJ2-1; 7 nucleotides align to TRBD1. The length of the CDR3 is 15 residues. V gave up 2 bases and J gave up 4 bases; unmatched junction bases: 5. Germline V lookup: CDR1 SGHDN, CDR2 FVKESK. CDR3 in DNA: TGTGCCAGCAGCCAACTCGGGACAGCGTACAATGAGCAGTTCTTC. This gives the protein CASSQLGTAYNEQFF.

This clone has more than one count but fewer than ten. CDR3 sequence reads: CASRATGGFSDTQYF. The CDR3 DNA follows: TGTGCCAGCAGAGCAACAGGGGGATTTTCGGATACGCAGTATTTT. This rearrangement joins TRBV7-9 to TRBJ2-3, with TRBD1 identical over 8 bases. With V trimmed by 6 bases and J by 6 bases, 11 bases remained unmatched. Per germline, CDR1 SEHNR and CDR2 FQNEAQ (reference sequence). CDR3 length: 15 amino acids.